This T cell receptor beta chain was identified in a study of blood T cell repertoires in COVID-19. Background on the study: Sites in the United States, Italy and Spain provided acute and convalescent COVID-19 samples. Sample material is recorded as cDNA or gDNA derived from T cells, B-cell-depleted T cells, or PBMCs.

Authors' data handling: The authors estimated nucleated cell counts from reference gene primer amplification. Clones were read by immunoSEQ multiplex PCR, and TCRdb kept only the in-frame ones, dropping some. V, J and clone size were drawn from that table, and D and trimming were deduced from the DNA. The table lists just under 80,000 clones, about 80% of them singletons. The CDR3 sequence is 14 residues long. The germline CDR1 and CDR2 sequences are SGHNT and YYREEE (reference sequence). Trimming removed 5 bases at V and 5 bases at J, with 16 bases between. J is TRBJ2-5 and V is TRBV5-4; D may be TRBD1 (7 bases). This TCR was sampled from a human donor in a cohort sampled during active COVID-19. Sequences were obtained from peripheral blood. CDR3 protein: CASRRGRGAETQYF. The DNA of the CDR3 is TGTGCCAGCAGGAGAGGCAGGGGGGCGGAGACCCAGTACTTC. The full variable domain, completed using reference TRBV5-4 and TRBJ2-5, is ETGVTQSPTHLIKTRGQQVTLRCSSQSGHNTVSWYQQALGQGPQFIFQYYREEENGRGNFPPRFSGLQFPNYSSELNVNALELDDSALYLCASRRGRGAETQYFGPGTRLLVL.